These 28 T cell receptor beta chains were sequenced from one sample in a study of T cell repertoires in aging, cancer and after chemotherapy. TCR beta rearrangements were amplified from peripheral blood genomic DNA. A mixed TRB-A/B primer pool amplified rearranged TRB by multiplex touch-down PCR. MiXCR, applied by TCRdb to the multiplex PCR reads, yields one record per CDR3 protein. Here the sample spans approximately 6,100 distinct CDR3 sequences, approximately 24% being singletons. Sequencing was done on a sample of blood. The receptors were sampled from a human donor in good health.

This chain's CDR3 is CSASFGVQETQYF. The CDR3 DNA follows: TGCAGTGCTAGCTTCGGGGTTCAAGAGACCCAGTACTTC. V usage is TRBV20-1 and J usage is TRBJ2-5; the D gene is possibly TRBD2 (5 bases). The V end lost 3 bases, the J end lost 2 bases, and 10 bases lay between the germline ends. The CDR3 consists of 13 residues. The germline gives CDR1 DFQATT, CDR2 SNEGSKA (reference sequence).

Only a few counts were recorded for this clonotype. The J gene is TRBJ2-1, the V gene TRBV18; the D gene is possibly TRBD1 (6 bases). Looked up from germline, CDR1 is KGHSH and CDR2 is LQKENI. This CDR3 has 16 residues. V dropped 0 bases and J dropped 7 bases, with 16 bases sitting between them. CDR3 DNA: TGTGCCAGCTCACCACCGGGGGCCAGGGGATCGAATGAGCAGTTCTTC. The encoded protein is CASSPPGARGSNEQFF.

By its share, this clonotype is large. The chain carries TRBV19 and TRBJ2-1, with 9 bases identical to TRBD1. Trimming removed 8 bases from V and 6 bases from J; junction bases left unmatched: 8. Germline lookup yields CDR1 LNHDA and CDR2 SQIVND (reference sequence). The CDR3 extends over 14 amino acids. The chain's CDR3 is CASAPGQGVNEQFF. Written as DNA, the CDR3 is TGTGCCAGTGCCCCGGGACAGGGCGTCAATGAGCAGTTCTTC.

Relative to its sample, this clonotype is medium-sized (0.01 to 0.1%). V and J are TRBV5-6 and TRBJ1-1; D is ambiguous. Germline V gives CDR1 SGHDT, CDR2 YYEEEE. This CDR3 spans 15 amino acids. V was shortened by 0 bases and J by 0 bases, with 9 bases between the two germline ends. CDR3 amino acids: CASSLGWQMNTEAFF. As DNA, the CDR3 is TGTGCCAGCAGCTTGGGTTGGCAGATGAACACTGAAGCTTTCTTT.

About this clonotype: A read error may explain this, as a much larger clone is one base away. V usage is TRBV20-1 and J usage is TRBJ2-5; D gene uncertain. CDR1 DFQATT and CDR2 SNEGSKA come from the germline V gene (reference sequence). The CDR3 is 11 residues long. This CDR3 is CSASVEESQYF. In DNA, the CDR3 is TGCAGTGCTAGCGTTGAAGAGTCCCAGTACTTC.

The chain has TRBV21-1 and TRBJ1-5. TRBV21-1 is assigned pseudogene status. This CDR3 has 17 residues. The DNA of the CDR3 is TGTGCCAGCAGCAAAGCGGTGGTATCGCGGGGCAATCAGCCCCAGCATTTT. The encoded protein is CASSKAVVSRGNQPQHF.

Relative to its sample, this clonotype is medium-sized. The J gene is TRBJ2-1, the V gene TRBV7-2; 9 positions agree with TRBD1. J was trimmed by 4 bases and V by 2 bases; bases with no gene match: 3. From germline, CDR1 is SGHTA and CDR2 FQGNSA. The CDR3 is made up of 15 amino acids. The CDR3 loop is CASSLQGQGYNEQFF. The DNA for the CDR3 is TGTGCCAGCAGCTTACAGGGACAGGGTTACAATGAGCAGTTCTTC.

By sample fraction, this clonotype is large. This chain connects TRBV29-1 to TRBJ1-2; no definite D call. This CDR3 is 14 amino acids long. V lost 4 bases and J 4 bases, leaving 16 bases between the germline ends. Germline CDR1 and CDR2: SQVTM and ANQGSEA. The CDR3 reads CSVAGGTSVYGYTF. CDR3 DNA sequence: TGCAGCGTTGCGGGAGGTACCTCTGTCTATGGCTACACCTTC.

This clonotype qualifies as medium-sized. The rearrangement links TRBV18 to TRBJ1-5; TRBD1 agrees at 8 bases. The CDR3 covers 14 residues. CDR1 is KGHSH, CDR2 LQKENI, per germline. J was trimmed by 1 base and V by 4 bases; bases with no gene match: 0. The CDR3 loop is CASSRQGSNQPQHF. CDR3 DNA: TGTGCCAGCTCACGACAGGGGAGCAATCAGCCCCAGCATTTT.

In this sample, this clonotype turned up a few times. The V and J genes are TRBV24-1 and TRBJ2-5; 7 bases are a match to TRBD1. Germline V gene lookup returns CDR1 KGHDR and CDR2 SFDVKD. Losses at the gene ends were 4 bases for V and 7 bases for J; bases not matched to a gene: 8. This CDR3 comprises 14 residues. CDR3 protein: CATSEPTGMGTQYF. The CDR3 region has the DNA TGTGCCACCAGTGAGCCGACAGGGATGGGGACCCAGTACTTC.

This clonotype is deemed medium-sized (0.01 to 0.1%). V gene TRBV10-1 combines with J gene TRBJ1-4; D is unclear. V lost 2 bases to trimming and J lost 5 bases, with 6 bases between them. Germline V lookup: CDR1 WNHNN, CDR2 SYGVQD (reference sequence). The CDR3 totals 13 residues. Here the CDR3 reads CASSEDQNEKLFF. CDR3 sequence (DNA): TGCGCCAGCAGTGAGGACCAAAATGAAAAACTGTTTTTT.

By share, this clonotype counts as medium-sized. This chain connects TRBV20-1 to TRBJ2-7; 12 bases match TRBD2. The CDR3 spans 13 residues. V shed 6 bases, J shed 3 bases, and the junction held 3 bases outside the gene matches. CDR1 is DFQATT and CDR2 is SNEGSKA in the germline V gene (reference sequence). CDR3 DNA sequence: TGCAGTGCGGGACTAGCGGGCTACTACGAGCAGTACTTC. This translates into CSAGLAGYYEQYF.

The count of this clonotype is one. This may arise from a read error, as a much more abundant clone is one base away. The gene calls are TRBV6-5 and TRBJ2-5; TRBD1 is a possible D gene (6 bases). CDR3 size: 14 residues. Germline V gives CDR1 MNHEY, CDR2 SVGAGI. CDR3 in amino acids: CASSYQDSQETHYF. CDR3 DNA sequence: TGTGCCAGCAGTTACCAGGACAGTCAAGAGACCCATTACTTC.

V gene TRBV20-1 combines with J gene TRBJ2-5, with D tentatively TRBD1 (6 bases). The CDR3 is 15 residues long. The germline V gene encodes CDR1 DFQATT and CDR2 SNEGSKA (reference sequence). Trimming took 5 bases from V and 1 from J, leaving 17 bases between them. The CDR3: CSAQDRMFPQETQYF. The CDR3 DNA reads TGCAGTGCTCAAGACAGGATGTTCCCCCAAGAGACCCAGTACTTC.

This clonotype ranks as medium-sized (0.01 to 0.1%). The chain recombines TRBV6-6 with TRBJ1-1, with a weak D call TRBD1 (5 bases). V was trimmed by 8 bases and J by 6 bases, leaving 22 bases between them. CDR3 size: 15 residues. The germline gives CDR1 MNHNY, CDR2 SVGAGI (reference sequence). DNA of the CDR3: TGTGCCAGCGGAGAACAGGCTAACGTTGACCCTGAAGCTTTCTTT. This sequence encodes CASGEQANVDPEAFF.

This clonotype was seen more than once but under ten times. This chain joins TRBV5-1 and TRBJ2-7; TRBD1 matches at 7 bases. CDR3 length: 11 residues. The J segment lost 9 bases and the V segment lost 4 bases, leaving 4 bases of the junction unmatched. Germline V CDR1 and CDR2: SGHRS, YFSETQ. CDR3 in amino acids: CASSEDRLQYF. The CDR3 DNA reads TGCGCCAGCAGCGAGGACAGGTTGCAGTACTTC. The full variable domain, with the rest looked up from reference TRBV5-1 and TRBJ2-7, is KAGVTQTPRYLIKTRGQQVTLSCSPISGHRSVSWYQQTPGQGLQFLFEYFSETQRNKGNFPGRFSGRQFSNSRSEMNVSTLELGDSALYLCASSEDRLQYFGPGTRLTVT.

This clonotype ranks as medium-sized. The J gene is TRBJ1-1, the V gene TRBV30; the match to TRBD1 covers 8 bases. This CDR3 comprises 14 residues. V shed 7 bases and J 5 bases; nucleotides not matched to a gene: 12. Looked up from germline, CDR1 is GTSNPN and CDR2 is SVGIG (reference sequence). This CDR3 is CASDDRGVETEAFF. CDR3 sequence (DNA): TGTGCCTCGGATGACAGGGGAGTTGAAACTGAAGCTTTCTTT.

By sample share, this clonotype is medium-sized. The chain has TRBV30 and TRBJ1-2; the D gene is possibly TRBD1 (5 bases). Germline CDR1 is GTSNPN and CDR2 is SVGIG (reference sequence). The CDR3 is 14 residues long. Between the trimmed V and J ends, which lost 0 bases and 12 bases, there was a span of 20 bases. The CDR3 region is CAWSVGAVTPKNTF. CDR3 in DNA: TGTGCCTGGAGTGTTGGGGCAGTCACGCCTAAGAACACCTTC.

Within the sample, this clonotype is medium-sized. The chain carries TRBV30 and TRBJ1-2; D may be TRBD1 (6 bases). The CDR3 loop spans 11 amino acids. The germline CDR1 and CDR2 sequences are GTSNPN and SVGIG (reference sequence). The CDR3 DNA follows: TGTTCTGGCAGGGGATCCTATGGCTACACCTTC. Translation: CSGRGSYGYTF.

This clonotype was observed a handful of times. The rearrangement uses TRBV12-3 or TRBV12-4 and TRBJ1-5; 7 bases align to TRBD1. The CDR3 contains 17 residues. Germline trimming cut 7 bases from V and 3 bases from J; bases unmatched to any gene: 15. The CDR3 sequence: CASTPYKTGRDNQPQHF. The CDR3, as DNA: TGTGCCAGCACCCCTTATAAGACAGGGAGGGACAATCAGCCCCAGCATTTT.

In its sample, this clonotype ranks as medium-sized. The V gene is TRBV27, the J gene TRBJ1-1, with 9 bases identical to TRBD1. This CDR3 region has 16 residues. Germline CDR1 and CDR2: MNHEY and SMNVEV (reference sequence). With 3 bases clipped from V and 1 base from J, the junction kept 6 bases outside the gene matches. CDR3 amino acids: CASSFHRGRGNTEAFF. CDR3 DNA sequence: TGTGCCAGCAGTTTCCACAGGGGGCGCGGGAACACTGAAGCTTTCTTT.

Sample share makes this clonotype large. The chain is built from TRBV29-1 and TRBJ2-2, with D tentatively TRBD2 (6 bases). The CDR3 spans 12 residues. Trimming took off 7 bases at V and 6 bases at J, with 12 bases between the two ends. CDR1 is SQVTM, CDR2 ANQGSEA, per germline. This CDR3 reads CSAEAGAGELFF. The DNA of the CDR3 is TGCAGCGCGGAAGCGGGTGCCGGGGAGCTGTTTTTT.

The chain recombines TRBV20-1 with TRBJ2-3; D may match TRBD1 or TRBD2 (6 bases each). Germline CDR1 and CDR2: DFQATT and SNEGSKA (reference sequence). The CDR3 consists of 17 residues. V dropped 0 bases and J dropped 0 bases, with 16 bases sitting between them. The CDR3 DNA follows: TGCAGTGCTAGAGAGGGCGATAGGGGGACTAGCACAGATACGCAGTATTTT. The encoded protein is CSAREGDRGTSTDTQYF.

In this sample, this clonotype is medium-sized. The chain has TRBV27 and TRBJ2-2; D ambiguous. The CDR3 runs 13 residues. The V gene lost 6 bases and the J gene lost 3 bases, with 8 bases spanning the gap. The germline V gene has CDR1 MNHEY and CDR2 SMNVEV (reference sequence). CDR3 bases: TGTGCCAGCAGCCTTCGCTACACCGGGGAGCTGTTTTTT. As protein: CASSLRYTGELFF.

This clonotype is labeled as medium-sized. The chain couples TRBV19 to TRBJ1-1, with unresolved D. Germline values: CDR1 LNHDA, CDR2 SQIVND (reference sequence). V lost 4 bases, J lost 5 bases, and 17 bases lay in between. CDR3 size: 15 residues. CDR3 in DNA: TGTGCCAGTAGTAGCCCGGTCGGACTTGGGACTGAAGCTTTCTTT. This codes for CASSSPVGLGTEAFF.

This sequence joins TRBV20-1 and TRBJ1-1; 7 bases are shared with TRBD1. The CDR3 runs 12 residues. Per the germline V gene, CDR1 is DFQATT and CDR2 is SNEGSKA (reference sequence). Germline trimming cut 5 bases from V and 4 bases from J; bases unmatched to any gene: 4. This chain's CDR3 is CSAPRGGTEAFF. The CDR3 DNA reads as TGCAGTGCTCCCAGGGGGGGCACTGAAGCTTTCTTT.

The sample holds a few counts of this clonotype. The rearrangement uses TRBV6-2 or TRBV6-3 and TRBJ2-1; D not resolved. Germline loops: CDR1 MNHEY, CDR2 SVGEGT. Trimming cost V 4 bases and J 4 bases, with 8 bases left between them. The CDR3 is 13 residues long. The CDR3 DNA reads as TGTGCCAGCAGTTTGGTTTTTTACAATGAGCAGTTCTTC. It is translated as CASSLVFYNEQFF.

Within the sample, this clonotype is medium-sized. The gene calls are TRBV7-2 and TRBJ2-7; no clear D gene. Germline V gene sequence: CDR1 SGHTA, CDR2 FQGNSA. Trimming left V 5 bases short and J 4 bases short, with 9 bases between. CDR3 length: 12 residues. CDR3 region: CASSAMIYEQYF. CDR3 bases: TGTGCCAGCAGCGCTATGATTTACGAGCAGTACTTC. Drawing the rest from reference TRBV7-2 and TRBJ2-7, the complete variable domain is GAGVSQSPSNKVTEKGKDVELRCDPISGHTALYWYRQSLGQGLEFLIYFQGNSAPDKSGLPSDRFSAERTGGSVSTLTIQRTQQEDSAVYLCASSAMIYEQYFGPGTRLTVT.